The rows below give T cell receptor beta chains drawn from one sample of a study of shared clonotypes between healthy human individuals. The method was immunoSEQ multiplex PCR; TCRdb's version includes in-frame clones alone and lacks a portion of them. This table holds just under 350,000 clones, roughly 80% found once. Input material: memory CD4+ T cells sorted from blood. The receptors stem from a man aged 25 to 40 in good health. Each CDR3 is given with its conserved first and last residue. The D gene is left open where the match is weak. For some rows the clone size is stated as once, few or many, or as a class when expanded; others skip it.

V: TRBV7-8; J: TRBJ2-7; length: 15; D: TRBD1; size: -; DNA: TGTGCCAGCAGCCATGGACAGGGAGGCCTGTACGAGCAGTACTTC; CDR3: CASSHGQGGLYEQYF
V: TRBV11-2; J: TRBJ1-4; length: 15; D: TRBD1; size: -; DNA: TGTGCCAGCAGCTCGGGACAGGTTGGAAATGAAAAACTGTTTTTT; CDR3: CASSSGQVGNEKLFF
V: TRBV6-1; J: TRBJ2-1; length: 15; D: TRBD2; size: -; DNA: TGTGCCAGCAGTCACCCCGGGACTAGGCACAATGAGCAGTTCTTC; CDR3: CASSHPGTRHNEQFF
V: TRBV27; J: TRBJ2-1; length: 17; D: TRBD2; size: -; DNA: TGTGCCAGCAAATCCTTCTTCGGACTAGCGGGAGACGGGGAGCAGTTCTTC; CDR3: CASKSFFGLAGDGEQFF
V: TRBV6-5; J: TRBJ1-2; length: 12; D: -; size: -; DNA: TGTGCCAGCGGTAGGCAGAGCTATGGCTACACCTTC; CDR3: CASGRQSYGYTF
V: TRBV19; J: TRBJ2-1; length: 14; D: TRBD2; size: -; DNA: TGTGCCAGTAAGGGGACTAGCGGGAGTTATGAGCAGTTCTTC; CDR3: CASKGTSGSYEQFF
V: TRBV18; J: TRBJ2-1; length: 16; D: TRBD2; size: -; DNA: TGTGCCAGCTCACCATCCCTAGCGGGAGGGTCCCATGAGCAGTTCTTC; CDR3: CASSPSLAGGSHEQFF
V: TRBV5-1; J: TRBJ1-4; length: 15; D: TRBD1; size: -; DNA: TGCGCCAGCAGCTTACAGGGGACGACTAATGAAAAACTGTTTTTT; CDR3: CASSLQGTTNEKLFF
V: TRBV4-3; J: TRBJ2-3; length: 15; D: TRBD2; size: -; DNA: TGCGCCAGCAGCCCCGGGGGGTCGGCGACAGATACGCAGTATTTT; CDR3: CASSPGGSATDTQYF
V: TRBV19; J: TRBJ2-5; length: 11; D: -; size: -; DNA: TGTGCCAGTAGTATAAGGGAGACCCAGTACTTC; CDR3: CASSIRETQYF
V: TRBV29-1; J: TRBJ2-7; length: 14; D: TRBD1; size: once; DNA: TGCAGCGTTGATCCGGGACAGGGCCACTACGAGCAGTACTTC; CDR3: CSVDPGQGHYEQYF
V: TRBV2; J: TRBJ2-7; length: 13; D: -; size: -; DNA: TGTGCCAGCAGTCGTCAACAGGGCCACGAGCAGTACTTC; CDR3: CASSRQQGHEQYF
V: TRBV27; J: TRBJ2-1; length: 15; D: -; size: -; DNA: TGTGCCAGCAGTTTATTTGCGGAGGGGTACAATGAGCAGTTCTTC; CDR3: CASSLFAEGYNEQFF
V: TRBV28; J: TRBJ1-2; length: 14; D: TRBD1; size: many; DNA: TGTGCCAGCAGTGGGACAGGGGGCTCCGATGGCTACACCTTC; CDR3: CASSGTGGSDGYTF
V: TRBV6-1; J: TRBJ2-7; length: 14; D: TRBD2; size: -; DNA: TGTGCCAGCCGCTTGGGACTAGTGATCTACGAGCAGTACTTC; CDR3: CASRLGLVIYEQYF
V: TRBV14; J: TRBJ2-3; length: 16; D: -; size: -; DNA: TGTGCCAGCAGCCAGGATTTGTGGGGGGGCACAGATACGCAGTATTTT; CDR3: CASSQDLWGGTDTQYF
V: TRBV15; J: TRBJ2-1; length: 13; D: -; size: -; DNA: TGTGCCACCAGCCGAGGGCCCAGTCGTGAGCAGTTCTTC; CDR3: CATSRGPSREQFF
V: TRBV19; J: TRBJ1-1; length: 14; D: TRBD1; size: -; DNA: TGTGCCAGTAGTAAAAGACAGGGAAACACTGAAGCTTTCTTT; CDR3: CASSKRQGNTEAFF
V: TRBV5-1; J: TRBJ2-3; length: 17; D: TRBD1; size: -; DNA: TGCGCCAGCAGCTCTCGAAACGCCGGGACAGTCACAGATACGCAGTATTTT; CDR3: CASSSRNAGTVTDTQYF
V: TRBV6-1; J: TRBJ1-4; length: 14; D: TRBD1; size: many; DNA: TGTGCCAGCAGATTAGAAGGGACAGCACAGGGACTGTTTTTT; CDR3: CASRLEGTAQGLFF
V: TRBV6-6; J: TRBJ1-4; length: 13; D: -; size: -; DNA: TGTGCCAGCAGCCACGGACAGAATGAAAAACTGTTTTTT; CDR3: CASSHGQNEKLFF
V: TRBV7-2; J: TRBJ2-1; length: 16; D: -; size: -; DNA: TGTGCCAGCAGCATCGAGACAGCGCGGACCTACAATGAGCAGTTCTTC; CDR3: CASSIETARTYNEQFF
V: TRBV5-4; J: TRBJ2-5; length: 16; D: TRBD2; size: -; DNA: TGTGCCAGCAGCTTGGCTGGCGGGAGTGGGCAAGAGACCCAGTACTTC; CDR3: CASSLAGGSGQETQYF
V: TRBV7-9; J: TRBJ2-2; length: 16; D: -; size: -; DNA: TGTGCCAGCAGCTTATCAGGACTAAAGAACACCGGGGAGCTGTTTTTT; CDR3: CASSLSGLKNTGELFF
V: TRBV6-1; J: TRBJ2-2; length: 14; D: -; size: few; DNA: TGTGCCAGCAGTGAACCCGGAGGCACCGGGGAGCTGTTTTTT; CDR3: CASSEPGGTGELFF
V: TRBV30; J: TRBJ1-1; length: 12; D: TRBD1; size: -; DNA: TGTGCCTGGAGGACAGGGCCCACTGAAGCTTTCTTT; CDR3: CAWRTGPTEAFF
V: TRBV4-3; J: TRBJ2-1; length: 14; D: -; size: -; DNA: TGCGCCAGCAGCCAGACTACCTCGAACAATGAGCAGTTCTTC; CDR3: CASSQTTSNNEQFF